This TCR beta chain emerged from a study of shared clonotypes between healthy human individuals. About the research overall: A couple of women and a few men aged 18 to 49 served as donors. Study results and limitations: A handful of donors had about 5% of their naive CD4 clonotypes in common.

CDR1 and CDR2 (germline): PRHDT, FYEKMQ (reference sequence). This CDR3 has 16 amino acids. J lost 0 bases, V lost 2 bases, and 6 bases had no gene match. It was CD45RO-negative cells, positively selected for CCR7, that made up naive CD8 cells, with terminally differentiated effector memory CD45RA+ cells excluded. TCRdb's table, derived via immunoSEQ multiplex PCR, lists solely in-frame clones and lacks some. Of millions of clones detected, around 96% appear once; the ten largest clones hold about 1.1%. Note on this clone: Its antigen is unidentified.

The chain couples TRBV13 to TRBJ2-7; 8 bases line up with TRBD1. Sequencing used naive CD8+ T cells sorted from blood. The clonotype comes from a man between 18 and 29 years old in good health. The CDR3 here is CASSLSTGTGSYEQYF. The CDR3 nucleotides read TGTGCCAGCAGCTTATCCACCGGGACAGGCTCCTACGAGCAGTACTTC.